The 30 T cell receptor beta chains below all came from one sample that was sequenced in a study of breast tumors, draining lymph nodes, adjacent tissues. One entry per CDR3 protein, called by TCRdb with MiXCR from the multiplex PCR reads. Of 140,000 or so distinct CDR3 sequences listed, approximately 32% are singletons. Axillary draining lymph nodes of breast cancer patients supplied the node samples. The sequencing input was axillary lymph node tissue. The receptors come from a female donor with breast cancer. Some clones in this sample may be carry-over from other donors' samples.

This clonotype was seen at least ten times. The chain links TRBV12-5 to TRBJ2-3; a weak D match, TRBD2 (5 bases). Germline CDR1 reads LGHNT; CDR2 reads FRNRAP. CDR3 length equals 14 residues. V lost 2 bases to trimming and J lost 5 bases, with 11 bases between them. The CDR3 is CASGLTQLGDTQYF. CDR3 sequence (DNA): TGTGCTAGTGGTTTGACCCAACTAGGAGATACGCAGTATTTT.

This clonotype was picked up a small number of times. V gene TRBV20-1 combines with J gene TRBJ2-4; D perhaps matches TRBD2 (5 bases). The V end was cut by 0 bases, the J end by 1 base, with 16 bases between. There are 17 residues in the CDR3. Per germline, CDR1 DFQATT and CDR2 SNEGSKA (reference sequence). CDR3: CSARDPRGMTAKNIQYF. The DNA for the CDR3 is TGCAGTGCTAGAGATCCCCGGGGAATGACGGCCAAAAACATTCAGTACTTC.

This clonotype has a count of ten or more. One junction end does not reproduce the germline sequence, and a read error may be involved. J is TRBJ2-5 and V is TRBV9, with D perhaps given as TRBD1 or TRBD2 (6 bases each). The V gene's germline CDR1 is SGDLS and CDR2 YYNGEE. The CDR3 has 14 residues. The CDR3 region is CASSPPGGPETQSF. DNA for the CDR3: TGTGCCAGCAGCCCACCTGGGGGGCCCGAGACCCAGTCCTTC.

There are many counts of this clonotype. The chain links TRBV18 to TRBJ1-4; tentatively, D is TRBD1 (6 bases). Germline loops: CDR1 KGHSH, CDR2 LQKENI. Between the trimmed V and J ends, which lost 0 bases and 8 bases, there was a span of 13 bases. The CDR3 runs 15 residues. For the CDR3, the DNA is TGTGCCAGCTCACCACCCTCCAGGGGTAACGAAAAACTGTTTTTT. Translation: CASSPPSRGNEKLFF.

This clonotype appeared many times. The chain recombines TRBV7-2 with TRBJ1-3; D not certain. The CDR3 is 15 residues long. V dropped 1 base and J dropped 0 bases, with 7 bases sitting between them. CDR1 SGHTA and CDR2 FQGNSA come from the germline V gene. CDR3 loop: CASSLGPGSGNTIYF. DNA of the CDR3: TGTGCCAGCAGCTTAGGGCCAGGCTCTGGAAACACCATATATTTT.

On this clonotype itself: Sequence at one end of the junction differs from germline and may be a read error. The rearrangement links TRBV28 to TRBJ1-1; the D is unclear. There are 16 residues in the CDR3. Per the germline V gene, CDR1 is MDHEN and CDR2 is SYDVKM. CDR3 protein: CASSTTTTTVRTEAFF. The CDR3 DNA is TGTGCCAGCAGCACGACCACTACGACTGTGCGCACTGAAGCTTTCTTC.

This clonotype was counted many times. A single base separates this from a much larger clone, so it may be a read error. The chain uses TRBV14 and TRBJ2-5, with unresolved D. This CDR3 has 14 residues. CDR1 is SGHDN and CDR2 is FVKESK in the germline V gene. The CDR3 region has the DNA TGTGCCAGCAGCCAAGTACAGCTACAAGAGACCCAGTCCTTC. Amino acids: CASSQVQLQETQSF.

Remarks on this clonotype: This may stem from a read error, because a much larger clone lies one nucleotide away. The chain is built from TRBV20-1 and TRBJ2-1, with 10 positions matching TRBD2. J gave up 9 bases and V 4 bases, and 9 bases lay outside the gene matches. This CDR3 has 14 amino acids. From germline, CDR1 is DFQATT and CDR2 SNEGSKA (reference sequence). DNA for the CDR3: TGCAGTGCTAAAACTAGCGGGGATAGTACTGAGCAGTTCTTC. This encodes CSAKTSGDSTEQFF.

This clonotype was counted many times. The chain employs TRBV5-1 and TRBJ1-3; 8 positions agree with TRBD1. Germline V lookup: CDR1 SGHRS, CDR2 YFSETQ. The junction had 11 bases not matched to a gene; V was cut back by 2 bases and J by 4 bases. The CDR3 loop spans 17 amino acids. The CDR3 sequence: CASSLDGQGVIGNTIYF. CDR3 in DNA: TGCGCCAGCAGCTTAGACGGACAGGGAGTCATCGGAAACACCATATATTTT.

This clonotype was counted at least ten times. V is TRBV9 and J is TRBJ2-2, with TRBD2 matching over 10 bases. The junction had 8 bases not matched to a gene; V was cut back by 3 bases and J by 6 bases. The CDR3 extends over 16 amino acids. In germline, CDR1 is SGDLS, CDR2 YYNGEE. In DNA form, the CDR3 reads TGTGCCAGCAGCGCAGGGTCACTAGCGGGGTCCGGGGAGCTGTTTTTT. This sequence encodes CASSAGSLAGSGELFF.

This chain uses TRBV29-1 with TRBJ1-1, with TRBD1 identical over 7 bases. Germline V gene data show CDR1 as SQVTM and CDR2 as ANQGSEA. The CDR3 runs 20 residues. V dropped 1 base and J dropped 0; count of bases not matched to a gene: 20. CDR3 DNA sequence: TGCAGCGTTGAAGGGGTAGTAGGTCGGCAGGGGGTTTTTATGAACACTGAAGCTTTCTTT. It is translated as CSVEGVVGRQGVFMNTEAFF.

This clonotype was detected many times. This chain links TRBV20-1 with TRBJ1-5, with a tentative D call TRBD1 (6 bases). Trimming removed 6 bases from V and 3 bases from J, with 18 bases in between. The CDR3 contains 15 residues. Germline assignment: CDR1 DFQATT and CDR2 SNEGSKA (reference sequence). CDR3 amino acids: CSAVNQGSPNQPQHF. CDR3 nucleotide sequence: TGCAGTGCCGTTAACCAGGGGTCTCCCAATCAGCCCCAGCATTTT.

This clonotype was found a few times. The junction differs from germline at one of its ends, possibly a read error. The rearrangement uses TRBV19 and TRBJ2-4; TRBD1 aligns across 8 bases. Germline-derived CDR1 and CDR2 are LNHDA and SQIVND (reference sequence). This CDR3 contains 13 residues. The CDR3 here is CACSENRGNIQYF. CDR3 sequence (DNA): TGTGCCTGTAGTGAAAACAGGGGGAACATTCAGTACTTC.

This clonotype was observed a handful of times. A much larger clone is a single base away; this may be a read error. The rearrangement joins TRBV28 to TRBJ2-7; unclear D gene. CDR3 length equals 15 residues. The germline gives CDR1 MDHEN, CDR2 SYDVKM. The CDR3 DNA reads TGTGCCAGCGGTTTAGTTCTCGGCCGAACCTACGAGCAGTACTTC. It is translated as CASGLVLGRTYEQYF.

The rearrangement uses TRBV7-2 and TRBJ2-1; 9 nucleotides match TRBD2. Looked up from germline, CDR1 is SGHTA and CDR2 is FQGNSA. V lost 4 bases to trimming and J lost 4 bases; unmatched junction nucleotides: 5. CDR3 length equals 15 residues. The DNA for the CDR3 is TGTGCCAGCAGCTCGACTAGCGGACAATACAATGAGCAGTTCTTC. As protein: CASSSTSGQYNEQFF.

This clonotype was recorded many times. The chain joins TRBV4-1 to TRBJ2-3; D unresolved. Trimming cost V 0 bases and J 8 bases, with 9 bases left between them. The CDR3 loop spans 13 amino acids. Germline-derived CDR1 and CDR2 are MGHRA and YSYEKL. The CDR3 sequence: CASSQEGSGTQYF. The CDR3 region has the DNA TGCGCCAGCAGCCAAGAGGGTTCAGGTACGCAGTATTTT.

This clonotype was picked up many times. A clone one base away is much larger, so this may be a read error. This chain uses TRBV7-3 with TRBJ2-3; 9 nucleotides align to TRBD2. The CDR3 runs to 17 residues. Germline values: CDR1 SGHTA, CDR2 FQGTGA. DNA for the CDR3: TGTGCCAGCAGCCTACAGGGGCGGGGGACTAGCACAGATCCGCAGTATTTT. This codes for CASSLQGRGTSTDPQYF. The whole variable domain, remainder taken from reference TRBV7-3 and TRBJ2-3, is GAGVSQTPSNKVTEKGKYVELRCDPISGHTALYWYRQSLGQGPEFLIYFQGTGAADDSGLPNDRFFAVRPEGSVSTLKIQRTERGDSAVYLCASSLQGRGTSTDPQYFGPGTRLTVL.

This clonotype was recorded at least ten times. A much larger clone lies one base from this, so it may be a read error. No conserved phenylalanine or tryptophan is present at the end of the CDR3, so a read error is the likely explanation. V is TRBV9 and J is TRBJ2-5, with D perhaps TRBD2 (6 bases). The germline V and J ends were trimmed by 2 bases and 5 bases, with 10 bases remaining between them. The germline V gene has CDR1 SGDLS and CDR2 YYNGEE. CDR3 size: 13 residues. The CDR3 nucleotides read TGTGCCAGCAGCGTGGGGACTTTGGAGACCCAGTACTCC. Encoded protein: CASSVGTLETQYS.

Details on this clonotype: This may arise from a read error, as a much more abundant clone is one base away. The conserved phenylalanine or tryptophan is not found at the CDR3 terminus, so this likely reflects a read error. The chain employs TRBV5-4 and TRBJ2-3, with D perhaps matching TRBD2 (6 bases). Germline loops: CDR1 SGHNT, CDR2 YYREEE (reference sequence). CDR3 size: 15 residues. The germline V and J ends were trimmed by 2 bases and 1 base, with 11 bases remaining between them. The chain's CDR3 is CASSFGGSGTDTQYL. The DNA for the CDR3 is TGTGCCAGCAGCTTTGGGGGGTCAGGCACAGATACGCAGTATTTG.

The V and J genes are TRBV7-2 and TRBJ1-4, with a possible D match to TRBD1 (6 bases). Trimming shortened V by 5 bases and J by 3 bases, and 22 bases separated the two germline ends. The germline gives CDR1 SGHTA, CDR2 FQGNSA. The CDR3 sequence is 18 residues long. The CDR3 here is CASSRHLPSDSSNEKLFF. In nucleotides, the CDR3 is TGTGCCAGCAGCCGCCATCTCCCATCGGACAGTTCTAATGAAAAACTGTTTTTT.

In this sample, this clonotype turned up a few times. V is TRBV20-1 and J is TRBJ2-2; TRBD1 matches 7 bases. V was clipped by 2 bases and J by 0 bases; unmatched bases: 9. Germline V CDR1 and CDR2: DFQATT, SNEGSKA (reference sequence). This CDR3 is 17 amino acids long. CDR3 protein: CSARKQGYGSNTGELFF. The CDR3 coding sequence is TGCAGTGCTAGAAAACAGGGGTACGGCTCGAACACCGGGGAGCTGTTTTTT.

The rearrangement links TRBV27 to TRBJ2-2; 9 bases are a match to TRBD1. The CDR3 is 15 amino acids. The germline gives CDR1 MNHEY, CDR2 SMNVEV (reference sequence). After removal of 6 bases from V and 4 bases from J, the junction contained 6 bases not matched to a gene. The DNA of the CDR3 is TGTGCCAGCAGGCCCGGGACAGGGACCACCGGGGAGCTGTTTTTT. It yields the protein CASRPGTGTTGELFF.

V and J are TRBV2 and TRBJ1-2; no clear D. Trimming left V 6 bases short and J 7 bases short, with 15 bases between. The CDR3 length is 13 residues. Germline CDR1 is SNHLY and CDR2 is FYNNEI. CDR3 residues: CASSLDVGRGYTF. CDR3 nucleotide sequence: TGTGCCAGCAGCTTGGACGTGGGCCGTGGCTACACCTTC.

On this clonotype itself: The conserved final phenylalanine or tryptophan is absent from the CDR3, which likely points to a read error. No DNA is shown, since the ends of the CDR3 on it are uncertain; the CDR3 is the one TCRdb lists. The rearrangement uses TRBV19 and TRBJ1-3. The germline CDR1 and CDR2 sequences are LNHDA and SQIVND (reference sequence). Including both end residues, the CDR3 is 8 amino acids long. The CDR3 sequence: CASSMEQS.

This clonotype has a count of ten or more. The chain combines TRBV7-9 with TRBJ1-2; D not resolved. Germline loops: CDR1 SEHNR, CDR2 FQNEAQ (reference sequence). Deletions cut 5 bases from V and 8 bases from J, with 9 bases between. This CDR3 has 11 residues. In DNA form, the CDR3 reads TGTGCCAGCAGCCACGGACGAGGCTACACCTTC. This encodes CASSHGRGYTF.

This clonotype was recorded many times. The gene calls are TRBV9 and TRBJ2-1; the D gene could be TRBD1 or TRBD2 (5 bases each). Germline V gene lookup returns CDR1 SGDLS and CDR2 YYNGEE. The V and J ends lost 7 bases and 3 bases respectively, with 11 bases between them. The CDR3 runs 13 residues. In DNA form, the CDR3 reads TGTGCCAGCCGAGGGGAAAACTACAATGAGCAGTTCTTC. Translation gives CASRGENYNEQFF.

This clonotype was seen a handful of times. This chain joins TRBV20-1 and TRBJ1-1; maybe TRBD1 (6 bases). CDR3 length: 17 residues. V was cut by 0 bases and J by 0 bases, with 17 bases left in between. Germline V gene data show CDR1 as DFQATT and CDR2 as SNEGSKA (reference sequence). CDR3 sequence: CSARDPTTGPMNTEAFF. The CDR3 DNA reads TGCAGTGCTAGAGATCCAACGACAGGACCCATGAACACTGAAGCTTTCTTT.

The chain combines TRBV9 with TRBJ2-7, with TRBD2 matching over 10 bases. Germline trimming cut 2 bases from V and 6 bases from J; bases unmatched to any gene: 5. The CDR3 is made up of 14 amino acids. The germline V gene encodes CDR1 SGDLS and CDR2 YYNGEE. DNA of the CDR3: TGTGCCAGCAGCGTCACCCCTAGCGGGGGCGAGCAGTACGTC. The encoded protein is CASSVTPSGGEQYV.

This clonotype was seen at least ten times. The chain has TRBV11-2 and TRBJ2-1; the D gene is possibly TRBD2 (5 bases). V shed 1 base and J shed 11 bases, with 9 bases lying between them. Germline V CDR1 and CDR2: SGHAT, FQNNGV. This CDR3 spans 12 amino acids. In DNA form, the CDR3 reads TGTGCCAGCAGCTTAGCGGGAACCCAGCAGTTCTTC. This gives the protein CASSLAGTQQFF.

Many counts were recorded for this clonotype. V and J are TRBV6-5 and TRBJ2-7; 9 bases match TRBD2. The CDR3 spans 17 residues. From germline, CDR1 is MNHEY and CDR2 SVGAGI. The junction had 11 bases not matched to a gene; V was cut back by 5 bases and J by 0 bases. This CDR3 is CASSHASGGMYSYEQYF. The CDR3 nucleotides are TGTGCCAGCAGTCACGCCAGCGGGGGGATGTACTCCTACGAGCAGTACTTC.